This TCR beta chain is from a study of blood T cell repertoires in COVID-19 (TCRdb year 2020). Background on the whole study: The collaborator samples originated in the United States, Italy and Spain and spanned the acute and convalescent phases of COVID-19. The prospective study material was composed of cDNA or gDNA derived from T cells, B-cell-depleted T cells, or PBMCs. Subjects who had been exposed to COVID-19, were actively infected with it, or had recovered from it provided the deeply sampled blood TCRbeta repertoires that made up the dataset. A freely available public database, intended as a resource for researchers studying the immune response to SARS-CoV-2, is where the repertoires were released. The samples were drawn from two sources: the first 160 participants of the ongoing ImmuneRACE study, and over 1,000 subjects contributed by 6 global collaborators. Sample metadata almost always included a de-identified subject ID, COVID-19 status, age in years and sex. Where HLA class I and class II types were available, the types were taken from metadata supplied by the sample provider, not from assay-based typing. Paper-wide results and their limitations: Clinical and demographic metadata were provided uncurated, with the amount varying by source and participant.

This clone was counted once. Its antigen remains unidentified. Base quality data are lacking; no much larger clone is found one base away. In the prospective study, participants were 18 to 89 years old, resided in 24 geographic areas of the United States, and were enrolled through a virtual design. In the prospective study, participants were assigned to cohorts based on the clinical history participants reported in a screening survey and a study questionnaire. Recovered participants in ImmuneRACE Cohort 3 were defined as having two consecutive negative NP/OP PCR tests, clearance from a healthcare professional, or resolution of symptoms. Mobile phlebotomists in the prospective study collected whole blood, serum and a nasopharyngeal or oropharyngeal swab from every participant. Additional blood draws and questionnaires over an approximately 2-month period could optionally be provided by prospective study participants. Before DNA extraction, blood samples from the prospective study were shipped at room temperature or frozen.

CDR1 and CDR2, per the germline V gene, are LGHNA and YNFKEQ. V lost 1 base and J lost 7 bases, and the count of bases not matched to a germline gene is 12. The CDR3 goes from the cysteine to the phenylalanine over 17 residues. Only the CDR3 DNA stays, 51 bases, in frame from base 1. The immunoSEQ Assay, a bias-controlled multiplex PCR, was used to amplify TCRbeta CDR3 regions from genomic DNA. Processing in the source paper ran as follows. The number of nucleated cells in each sample was estimated by amplification of reference gene primers within the assay. To quantify the absolute abundance of each unique TCRbeta CDR3 rearrangement, sequence reads were collapsed and filtered. For each sample, productive Simpson clonality was calculated as the square root of Simpson's diversity index across productive rearrangements. Entries here come from immuneACCESS through TCRdb and include only in-frame sequences with V and J called. Some clones fail to appear in such tables; in the studies checked, an unresolved V gene covers under half of the shortfall, and the cause of the remainder is unknown. V and J calls and clone size follow that table, whereas D and trimming were derived from the DNA. The sample table records 150,000 to 250,000 clones; around 90% of these occur just once. More than 2% of the sample goes to the ten largest clones.

Recombination linked TRBV4-2 to TRBJ2-7, and 11 bases in between align with TRBD2. The specimen sequenced was PBMCs or T cells enriched from blood (not recorded which). This TCR was recovered from a woman aged 25-40 years who had recovered from COVID-19. The CDR3 reads as follows: CASSQAGLAVPTREQYF. The base sequence is TGTGCCAGCAGCCAAGCGGGACTAGCGGTACCCACTAGAGAGCAGTACTTC.